Presented here are 20 T cell receptor beta chains from one specimen sequenced in a study of beta chain features in type 1 diabetes. Study-level findings and limits: Among patients with Type 1 diabetes, TCRB CDR3s were moderately but significantly shorter in every one of the four CD4+ subsets.

These receptors' antigens are unknown. Of the isolated RNA, all was reverse transcribed, and so the sequenced material was expressed TCRB transcripts. Sequencing was performed with immunoSEQ multiplex PCR; in TCRdb, only in-frame clones are kept and a portion is missing. The sample lists 140,000 to 150,000 clones; about 13% were seen once. Material: central memory CD4+ T cells from blood. Every receptor here comes from a man between 18 and 35 years old with type 1 diabetes.

This rearrangement joins TRBV2 to TRBJ1-1; D may be TRBD1 (5 bases). The germline CDR1 and CDR2 sequences are SNHLY and FYNNEI. The CDR3 sequence is 15 residues long. V lost 5 bases, J lost 4 bases, and 17 bases lay in between. The CDR3 reads CASSLTLGGGTEAFF. In DNA, the CDR3 is TGTGCCAGCAGTCTGACCCTCGGGGGGGGCACTGAAGCTTTCTTT. Based on the CDR3 plus reference TRBV2 and TRBJ1-1, the full variable domain is EPEVTQTPSHQVTQMGQEVILRCVPISNHLYFYWYRQILGQKVEFLVSFYNNEISEKSEIFDDQFSVERPDGSNFTLKIRSTKLEDSAMYFCASSLTLGGGTEAFFGQGTRLTVV.

There are a few counts of this clone. The chain has TRBV2 and TRBJ1-2, with a weak D call TRBD1 (6 bases). Germline V lookup: CDR1 SNHLY, CDR2 FYNNEI. CDR3 length: 14 residues. The ends were cut back, 5 bases at V and 4 bases at J, with 14 bases in the middle. The CDR3 sequence is CASSQRGGSYGYTF. The DNA of the CDR3 is TGTGCCAGCAGTCAACGAGGGGGTTCCTATGGCTACACCTTC.

This clone showed up just a few times. The chain recombines TRBV6-1 with TRBJ2-2; TRBD2 is a possible D gene (6 bases). V lost 4 bases to trimming and J lost 7 bases, with 10 bases between them. Germline V gene sequence: CDR1 MNHNS, CDR2 SASEGT. The CDR3 length is 13 residues. The CDR3 loop reads CASSGRVNGELFF. CDR3 sequence (DNA): TGTGCCAGCAGTGGGAGGGTAAACGGGGAGCTGTTTTTT.

This clone was found many times. The CDR3 sequence is CASSRWGRVNIQYF. CDR3 coding DNA: TGTGCCAGCAGCCGCTGGGGTAGGGTGAACATTCAGTACTTC. The gene calls are TRBV5-5 and TRBJ2-4; D unresolved. This CDR3 is built from 14 residues. Germline values: CDR1 SGHKS, CDR2 YYEKEE (reference sequence). V was cut by 4 bases and J by 7 bases, with 15 bases left in between.

This clone was observed a few times. The chain links TRBV7-9 to TRBJ2-1, with TRBD2 matching over 7 bases. Germline CDR1 reads SEHNR; CDR2 reads FQNEAQ (reference sequence). This CDR3 comprises 13 residues. V shed 5 bases, J shed 5 bases, and the junction held 3 bases outside the gene matches. The DNA of the CDR3 is TGTGCCAGCAGCCCCCGGGGGGACAATGAGCAGTTCTTC. Its translation: CASSPRGDNEQFF.

The V call is TRBV12-5, the J call TRBJ2-5; the D gene is possibly TRBD2 (6 bases). Germline CDR1 LGHNT, CDR2 FRNRAP. Trimming removed 2 bases at V and 3 bases at J, with 16 bases between. The CDR3 runs to 16 residues. CDR3 DNA sequence: TGTGCTAGTGGTTTGCCACGAGGAGGGCAGAAAGAGACCCAGTACTTC. It is translated as CASGLPRGGQKETQYF.

This clone has a handful of counts. The gene calls are TRBV2 and TRBJ1-2; TRBD1 aligns across 9 bases. The ends lost 5 bases at V and 6 bases at J; junction bases unmatched: 10. From germline, CDR1 is SNHLY and CDR2 FYNNEI. This CDR3 contains 15 residues. The CDR3 DNA follows: TGTGCCAGCAGTCAGAACAGGGGGCTTCGGGATGGCTACACCTTC. Translated, it gives CASSQNRGLRDGYTF. The whole variable domain, remainder taken from reference TRBV2 and TRBJ1-2, is EPEVTQTPSHQVTQMGQEVILRCVPISNHLYFYWYRQILGQKVEFLVSFYNNEISEKSEIFDDQFSVERPDGSNFTLKIRSTKLEDSAMYFCASSQNRGLRDGYTFGSGTRLTVV.

Notes on this clone: Other nucleotide sequences in the sample specify the same CDR3. The rearrangement uses TRBV5-1 and TRBJ2-3, with 7 bases fitting TRBD1. The CDR3 is 13 residues long. Germline loops: CDR1 SGHRS, CDR2 YFSETQ. The trim removed 2 bases at V and 4 bases at J, leaving 1 base unmatched. The CDR3 DNA follows: TGCGCCAGCAGCTTACAGGGGCCAGATACGCAGTATTTT. Its translation is CASSLQGPDTQYF.

This clone was seen only a few times. The chain combines TRBV6-1 with TRBJ2-7; D unclear. The CDR3 length is 12 residues. V lost 3 bases, J lost 2 bases, and 5 bases lay in between. Germline loops: CDR1 MNHNS, CDR2 SASEGT. CDR3 nucleotide sequence: TGTGCCAGCAGTGATCAAACCTACGAGCAGTACTTC. It yields the protein CASSDQTYEQYF.

The rearrangement links TRBV25-1 to TRBJ2-4, with a possible D match to TRBD2 (5 bases). This CDR3 comprises 14 residues. The germline V gene has CDR1 MGHDK and CDR2 SYGVNS. Deletions cut 2 bases from V and 0 bases from J, with 5 bases between. CDR3 amino acids: CASSEAGAKNIQYF. CDR3 nucleotides: TGTGCCAGCAGTGAAGCGGGAGCCAAAAACATTCAGTACTTC.

This clone occurred a few times. This sample includes further DNA sequences coding for the same CDR3. CDR3 sequence reads: CATSRVRAMNTEAFF. CDR3 nucleotides: TGTGCCACCAGCAGAGTAAGGGCCATGAACACTGAAGCTTTCTTT. J is TRBJ1-1 and V is TRBV15; D gene uncertain. Germline CDR1 reads LNHNV; CDR2 reads YYDKDF (reference sequence). The V end was cut by 1 base, the J end by 0 bases, with 9 bases between. The CDR3 has 15 residues.

The J gene is TRBJ1-6, the V gene TRBV18; D is uncertain. There are 14 residues in the CDR3. Between the trimmed V and J ends, which lost 2 bases and 10 bases, there was a span of 12 bases. CDR1 is KGHSH, CDR2 LQKENI, per germline. CDR3 loop: CASSPSQTLSPLHF. The CDR3 coding sequence is TGTGCCAGCTCACCAAGTCAGACTCTATCACCCCTCCACTTT. Looking up the rest from reference TRBV18 and TRBJ1-6 gives the full variable domain: NAGVMQNPRHLVRRRGQEARLRCSPMKGHSHVYWYRQLPEEGLKFMVYLQKENIIDESGMPKERFSAEFPKEGPSILRIQQVVRGDSAAYFCASSPSQTLSPLHFGNGTRLTVT.

V and J are TRBV29-1 and TRBJ2-2; D ambiguous. V was clipped by 7 bases and J by 2 bases, with 14 bases between them. The germline CDR1 and CDR2 sequences are SQVTM and ANQGSEA. CDR3 size: 14 residues. CDR3 amino acids: CSGAGVDNTGELFF. As DNA, the CDR3 is TGCAGCGGGGCCGGCGTGGATAACACCGGGGAGCTGTTTTTT.

V is TRBV6-5 and J is TRBJ2-7; D perhaps matches TRBD1 (5 bases). Germline CDR1 reads MNHEY; CDR2 reads SVGAGI. V lost 4 bases to trimming and J lost 3 bases, with 13 bases between them. This CDR3 has 14 residues. The CDR3 DNA sequence: TGTGCCAGCAGTTCCCACATTAGGGGCTACGAGCAGTACTTC. This gives the protein CASSSHIRGYEQYF.

This clone was recorded many times. The V gene is TRBV14, the J gene TRBJ2-6; D not certain. Germline V gene data show CDR1 as SGHDN and CDR2 as FVKESK. The CDR3 is made up of 15 amino acids. With 0 bases removed from V and 4 bases from J, the gap between germline ends came to 7 bases. In nucleotides, the CDR3 is TGTGCCAGCAGCCAAGATTCATCCGGGGCCAACGTCCTGACTTTC. It specifies CASSQDSSGANVLTF.

The gene calls are TRBV9 and TRBJ2-3; 12 positions agree with TRBD2. Germline V CDR1 and CDR2: SGDLS, YYNGEE. This CDR3 is 15 amino acids long. V dropped 7 bases and J dropped 5; count of bases not matched to a gene: 8. CDR3 sequence (DNA): TGTGCCAGCTCCCTAGCGGGGGGGCTGGTAGATACGCAGTATTTT. Its protein is CASSLAGGLVDTQYF.

This clone was seen at least ten times. The V call is TRBV28, the J call TRBJ1-6; no firm D call. V was shortened by 6 bases and J by 5 bases, with 5 bases between the two germline ends. Germline lookup yields CDR1 MDHEN and CDR2 SYDVKM. This CDR3 is 12 amino acids long. CDR3 sequence (DNA): TGTGCCAGCAGGTTAAATAATTCACCCCTCCACTTT. This encodes CASRLNNSPLHF.

This rearrangement joins TRBV30 to TRBJ1-3, with D maybe TRBD1 (5 bases). Trimming cost V 5 bases and J 4 bases, with 9 bases left between them. This CDR3 is 12 amino acids long. Germline assignment: CDR1 GTSNPN and CDR2 SVGIG (reference sequence). The CDR3 DNA is TGTGCCTGGGGGACGTCGGGAAACACCATATATTTT. Its translation is CAWGTSGNTIYF. The variable domain in full, with the rest retrieved from reference TRBV30 and TRBJ1-3, is SQTIHQWPATLVQPVGSPLSLECTVEGTSNPNLYWYRQAAGRGLQLLFYSVGIGQISSEVPQNLSASRPQDRQFILSSKKLLLSDSGFYLCAWGTSGNTIYFGEGSWLTVV.

The chain couples TRBV29-1 to TRBJ1-3; possibly TRBD1 for D (5 bases). The V gene lost 7 bases and the J gene lost 4 bases, with 17 bases spanning the gap. The CDR3 has 14 residues. Germline values: CDR1 SQVTM, CDR2 ANQGSEA. As DNA, the CDR3 is TGCAGCGCCCGGGTCGCAGGGCCAGGAAACACCATATATTTT. Protein sequence: CSARVAGPGNTIYF.

The table lists this clone with a few counts. The chain employs TRBV7-2 and TRBJ2-5; TRBD2 agrees at 7 bases. With V trimmed by 5 bases and J by 5 bases, 5 bases remained unmatched. From germline, CDR1 is SGHTA and CDR2 FQGNSA. The CDR3 runs 13 residues. DNA of the CDR3: TGTGCCAGCAGCCCCGTGGGGGGGGAGACCCAGTACTTC. It is translated as CASSPVGGETQYF.